This T cell receptor (beta chain) was captured in a study of T cell repertoires in ileal Crohn's disease. Overall study results and limits: Compared with non-smokers, active smokers at surgery showed more clonal expansions.

The trim removed 2 bases at V and 6 bases at J, leaving 16 bases unmatched. Per the germline V gene, CDR1 is MGHRA and CDR2 is YSYEKL. The CDR3 has 19 residues. Notes on this clone: Its antigen is as yet unknown.

Profiling relied on immunoSEQ multiplex PCR, and the TCRdb table lists in-frame clones only, not all of them. The sample has 15,000 to 20,000 clones, around nine tenths seen once. The chain has TRBV4-1 and TRBJ2-1, with 10 bases matching TRBD2. The sample was ileal tissue. This sequence originates from an adult with Crohn's disease. CDR3 nucleotide sequence: TGCGCCAGCAGCCAAACCCTCGGTAAAGCGGGAGGGCCGAGCAATGAGCAGTTCTTC. Its protein is CASSQTLGKAGGPSNEQFF.